This T cell receptor (beta chain) comes out of a study of CD8+ T cells in alopecia areata. Study background: The duration of tofacitinib was 6 to 18 months, with 6 months off drug afterward.

Worth noting for this clone: No antigen is known for it.

Findings and caveats of the study: Sequence data from scalp samples additionally include resident alphabeta T cells of normal skin.

Obtained from alopecia areata patients were lesional scalp punch biopsies along with peripheral blood. RNA extraction was followed by reverse transcription into cDNA, which acted as the sequencing template. Sequencing was performed with immunoSEQ multiplex PCR; in TCRdb, only in-frame clones are kept and a portion is missing. The profile shows about 150,000 clones, around half of them singletons. The germline V and J ends were trimmed by 6 bases and 6 bases, with 9 bases remaining between them. The germline gives CDR1 SNHLY, CDR2 FYNNEI. The CDR3 totals 11 residues. The clonotype comes from a human donor with alopecia areata. The chain recombines TRBV2 with TRBJ2-7; D unresolved. Specimen: CD8+ T cells sorted from blood, collected at week 0. The CDR3 here is CASRSRPEQYF. The CDR3 DNA reads as TGTGCCAGCAGGTCTCGGCCCGAGCAGTACTTC. The full variable domain, in which reference TRBV2 and TRBJ2-7 provide the parts outside the CDR3, is EPEVTQTPSHQVTQMGQEVILRCVPISNHLYFYWYRQILGQKVEFLVSFYNNEISEKSEIFDDQFSVERPDGSNFTLKIRSTKLEDSAMYFCASRSRPEQYFGPGTRLTVT.